This is a list of T cell receptor beta chains from one sample in a study of CD8 T cells in ankylosing spondylitis. In TCRdb, the 5' RACE reads were re-called with MiXCR into one record per CDR3 protein. The sample contains roughly 220,000 distinct CDR3 sequences, approximately 10% of which appear only once. Material: blood, either unsorted or a sorted T cell fraction (not recorded which). These receptor sequences come from a male donor with ankylosing spondylitis or in good health (not recorded which). Each CDR3 is given with its conserved first and last residue. Each record gives: D gene, CDR3 length, J gene, V gene, clone size, CDR3 DNA, CDR3 protein. A D gene is named only where the DNA matches it firmly. The size of a clone is reported for some rows only, either as once, few or many, or as a class for expanded clones.

NA | 11 | TRBJ1-2 | TRBV28 | NA | TGTGCCAGCAGTACTCCGGGTGGCTACACCTTC | CASSTPGGYTF
TRBD2 | 13 | TRBJ2-7 | TRBV3-1 | many | TGTGCCAGCAGCTTCCGGGGGGCCTACGAGCAGTACTTC | CASSFRGAYEQYF
TRBD2 | 15 | TRBJ2-1 | TRBV3-1 | few | TGTGCCACCACGCCTAGCGGGGACTCCTACAATGAGCAGTTCTTC | CATTPSGDSYNEQFF
NA | 15 | TRBJ2-6 | TRBV5-5 | NA | TGTGCCAGCTCCGCCCCAAGCTCTGGGGCCAACGTCCTGACTTTC | CASSAPSSGANVLTF
NA | 15 | TRBJ1-1 | TRBV29-1 | few | TGCAGCGTTGATGAGGGGACGGGATTAAACACTGAAGCTTTCTTT | CSVDEGTGLNTEAFF
NA | 12 | TRBJ2-7 | TRBV12-3/TRBV12-4 | many | TGTGCCAGCAGCCCAGGATACTACGAGCAGTACTTC | CASSPGYYEQYF
TRBD1 | 14 | TRBJ2-5 | TRBV27 | few | TGTGCCAGCAGGCGGACAGGGGAGGTGGAGACCCAGTACTTC | CASRRTGEVETQYF
TRBD1 | 15 | TRBJ2-1 | TRBV15 | NA | TGTGCCACCAGCAGCCCGGGACAGGGTCGGAATGAGCAGTTCTTC | CATSSPGQGRNEQFF
TRBD2 | 17 | TRBJ2-1 | TRBV5-6 | many | TGTGCCAGCAGCTTGTTAGGGGCTAGCGGGGGGGTCAATGAGCAGTTCTTC | CASSLLGASGGVNEQFF
TRBD2 | 13 | TRBJ2-1 | TRBV20-1 | many | TGCAGTGCTCCTAGCGGGGTTTGGAATGAGCAGTTCTTC | CSAPSGVWNEQFF
NA | 15 | TRBJ2-5 | TRBV13 | NA | TGTGCCAGCAGCTTGAGACAAGTCACTCAAGAGACCCAGTACTTC | CASSLRQVTQETQYF
NA | 12 | TRBJ2-7 | TRBV12-3/TRBV12-4 | few | TGTGCCAGCAGTTTAACCCTTTACGAGCAGTACTTC | CASSLTLYEQYF
NA | 15 | TRBJ1-6 | TRBV6-1 | many | TGTGCCAGCAGTGACGATAGCTCCTATAATTCACCCCTCCACTTT | CASSDDSSYNSPLHF
TRBD1 | 17 | TRBJ2-1 | TRBV12-3/TRBV12-4 | few | TGTGCCAGCAGTTCCCGGTCGGCGGGACAGGGTACCAATGAGCAGTTCTTC | CASSSRSAGQGTNEQFF
NA | 13 | TRBJ1-1 | TRBV5-1 | many | TGCGCCAGCAGCTTGTCGGGGGGAGTAAGTGCTTTCTTT | CASSLSGGVSAFF
TRBD1 | 12 | TRBJ1-4 | TRBV20-1 | many | TGCAGTGCTATCTCTTCGGGACAGCTTCTGTTTTTT | CSAISSGQLLFF
NA | 13 | TRBJ2-1 | TRBV3-1 | many | TGTGCCAGCAGCCAACTCTGGGCCGAGGAGCAGTTCTTC | CASSQLWAEEQFF
NA | 15 | TRBJ2-1 | TRBV7-2 | NA | TGTGCCAGCAGCTTAGGGGTCCTCAGAGGAAATGAGCAGTTCTTC | CASSLGVLRGNEQFF
NA | 14 | TRBJ1-2 | TRBV28 | many | TGTGCCAGCAGTTTAAGACAGGCTAACTATGGCTACACCTTC | CASSLRQANYGYTF
NA | 12 | TRBJ2-7 | TRBV5-1 | many | TGCGCCAGCAGCGCCACTAGCTACGAGCAGTACTTC | CASSATSYEQYF
NA | 15 | TRBJ2-6 | TRBV7-9 | many | TGTGCCAGTGGAACAGGGACCCCTGGGGCCAACGTCCTGACTTTC | CASGTGTPGANVLTF
NA | 15 | TRBJ1-3 | TRBV3-1 | few | TGTGCCAGCAGCCAGGGCAGCGGGGCTGGAAACACCATATATTTT | CASSQGSGAGNTIYF
TRBD1 | 17 | TRBJ2-3 | TRBV7-8 | many | TGTGCCAGCAGCGACGAAGTCAGACAGGGGGCCCCAGATACGCAGTATTTT | CASSDEVRQGAPDTQYF
TRBD1 | 15 | TRBJ2-2 | TRBV7-6 | few | TGTGCCAGCAGTTTCGGACAGGGGGCTACCGGGGAGCTGTTTTTT | CASSFGQGATGELFF
NA | 16 | TRBJ2-7 | TRBV20-1 | NA | NA | CSARDFGPGGTYEQYF
TRBD1 | 16 | TRBJ1-1 | TRBV7-8 | many | TGTGCCAGCAGAACCCAGGGGGGGGGCTTAAACACTGAAGCTTTCTTT | CASRTQGGGLNTEAFF
NA | 16 | TRBJ1-2 | TRBV3-1 | NA | TGTGCCAGCAGCCAAGTTAGCGGGGATCGGCTCTATGGCTACACCTTC | CASSQVSGDRLYGYTF
NA | 13 | TRBJ2-7 | TRBV20-1 | few | TGCAGTGCTTATGGGCAGGGGTTGAGCGAGCAGTACTTC | CSAYGQGLSEQYF
NA | 13 | TRBJ2-7 | TRBV9 | many | TGTGCCAGCAGCGTAGACGGAACCTACGAGCAGTACTTC | CASSVDGTYEQYF
TRBD2 | 15 | TRBJ2-1 | TRBV20-1 | many | TGCAGTGCTAGAGAGAGCCTAGCGGGGCGGAATGAGCAGTTCTTC | CSARESLAGRNEQFF
TRBD1 | 15 | TRBJ1-1 | TRBV19 | many | TGTGCCAGTAGTAGCCGACAGGGAGTGAACACTGAAGCTTTCTTT | CASSSRQGVNTEAFF
NA | 15 | TRBJ2-3 | TRBV20-1 | many | TGCAGTGCTAGAGAGGGGTCTAGCTTCACAGATACGCAGTATTTT | CSAREGSSFTDTQYF
NA | 12 | TRBJ2-6 | TRBV11-2 | many | TGTGCCAGCAGCTTCGGGGCCAACGTCCTGACTTTC | CASSFGANVLTF
NA | 15 | TRBJ2-1 | TRBV6-5 | few | TGTGCCAGCAGTTACGGCCCCTTATCCTACAATGAGCAGTTCTTC | CASSYGPLSYNEQFF
NA | 14 | TRBJ1-1 | TRBV5-1 | many | TGCGCCAGCAGCTGGGCGACAGCGAACACTGAAGCTTTCTTT | CASSWATANTEAFF
TRBD1 | 14 | TRBJ2-5 | TRBV12-3/TRBV12-4 | many | TGTGCCAGCAGTTTCAGGGACAGGGAGGGGACCCAGTACTTC | CASSFRDREGTQYF
NA | 12 | TRBJ2-5 | TRBV19 | NA | TGTGCCAGTAGTGGCGCAGTGGAGACCCAGTACTTC | CASSGAVETQYF
NA | 14 | TRBJ2-5 | TRBV5-6 | few | TGTGCCAGCACCGAGGGGGTCTGGCGAGAGACCCAGTACTTC | CASTEGVWRETQYF
TRBD1 | 18 | TRBJ2-6 | TRBV11-2 | NA | TGTGCCAGCAGCTTTGTCAACAGGGGGATGGCTGGGGCCAACGTCCTGACTTTC | CASSFVNRGMAGANVLTF
NA | 14 | TRBJ2-7 | TRBV5-1 | many | TGCGCCAGCAGGCAGGGACCTAGCTCCTACGAGCAGTACTTC | CASRQGPSSYEQYF
NA | 14 | TRBJ2-2 | TRBV12-3/TRBV12-4 | many | TGTGCCAGCAGTCCATCAGTGAACACCGGGGAGCTGTTTTTT | CASSPSVNTGELFF
NA | 16 | TRBJ1-5 | TRBV5-6 | many | TGTGCCAGCAGCTTGGGTGGGAGCCTTAGCAATCAGCCCCAGCATTTT | CASSLGGSLSNQPQHF
NA | 14 | TRBJ2-7 | TRBV5-1 | many | TGCGCCAGCAGCTTGCGGGGTTTAGAGGACGAGCAGTACTTC | CASSLRGLEDEQYF
NA | 18 | TRBJ2-2 | TRBV7-2 | NA | TGTGCCAGCAGCTTAGCTGGGGGGCTCTGGGGGAGCACCGGGGAGCTGTTTTTT | CASSLAGGLWGSTGELFF
TRBD1 | 15 | TRBJ2-7 | TRBV6-1 | few | TGTGCCAGCAGTGGTGGACAGGGAAGGACCTACGAGCAGTACTTC | CASSGGQGRTYEQYF
TRBD1 | 15 | TRBJ1-1 | TRBV7-9 | many | TGTGCCAGCAGCTCGTCGGGACAGGGGACCACTGAAGCTTTCTTT | CASSSSGQGTTEAFF
NA | 17 | TRBJ1-5 | TRBV7-9 | NA | TGTGCCAGCAGCTCCCGAACGGACAAGGGAGGCAATCAGCCCCAGCATTTT | CASSSRTDKGGNQPQHF
NA | 16 | TRBJ1-4 | TRBV5-5 | many | TGTGCCAGCAGCCCGATGGGACCGCGGCTTAATGACAAACTGTTTTTT | CASSPMGPRLNDKLFF
TRBD2 | 16 | TRBJ2-5 | TRBV2 | many | TGTGCCAGCAGTGATGCGCGGGGGGTTACCCAAGAGACCCAGTACTTC | CASSDARGVTQETQYF
NA | 15 | TRBJ1-1 | TRBV7-2 | few | TGTGCCAGCAGCTTCGTCCGGACGGCGGGCACTGAAGCTTTCTTT | CASSFVRTAGTEAFF
TRBD2 | 15 | TRBJ2-5 | TRBV12-3/TRBV12-4 | NA | TGTGCCAGCAGTCCGGCGGGGTTTCGGGGGGAGGCCCAGTACTTC | CASSPAGFRGEAQYF
TRBD1 | 16 | TRBJ1-1 | TRBV7-9 | many | TGTGCCAGCAGCCTCTGGTGGGGACAGGCAAACACTGAAGCTTTCTTT | CASSLWWGQANTEAFF
NA | 16 | TRBJ2-1 | TRBV27 | few | TGTGCCAGCAGTGTCCTGGACTTCTACTCCTACAATGAGCAGTTCTTC | CASSVLDFYSYNEQFF